This T cell receptor (beta chain) is from a study of low-dose radiotherapy and immunotherapy resistance in tumors. Germline V lookup: CDR1 MNHEY, CDR2 SVGEGT. Trimming took off 5 bases at V and 7 bases at J, with 12 bases between the two ends. The CDR3 is 13 residues long. The time point here: before trial treatment. TRAV- and TRBV-specific primers primed first-strand cDNA, covering alpha and beta chains. It was with a constant-region primer and a V-primer adapter that TCRs were amplified over about 19 PCR cycles. Each CDR3 protein is one row after TCRdb ran MiXCR on the reads. The sample shows 60,000 or so distinct CDR3 sequences, around 27% of them seen only once.

The chain is built from TRBV6-2 or TRBV6-3 and TRBJ1-5; D might be TRBD1 (5 bases). Here the sequenced sample was PBMCs, taken before treatment. This clonotype was obtained from a male donor with rectosigmoid adenocarcinoma. CDR3 amino acids: CASSRGVSQPQHF. DNA of the CDR3: TGTGCCAGCAGTAGAGGGGTGAGCCAGCCCCAGCATTTT.